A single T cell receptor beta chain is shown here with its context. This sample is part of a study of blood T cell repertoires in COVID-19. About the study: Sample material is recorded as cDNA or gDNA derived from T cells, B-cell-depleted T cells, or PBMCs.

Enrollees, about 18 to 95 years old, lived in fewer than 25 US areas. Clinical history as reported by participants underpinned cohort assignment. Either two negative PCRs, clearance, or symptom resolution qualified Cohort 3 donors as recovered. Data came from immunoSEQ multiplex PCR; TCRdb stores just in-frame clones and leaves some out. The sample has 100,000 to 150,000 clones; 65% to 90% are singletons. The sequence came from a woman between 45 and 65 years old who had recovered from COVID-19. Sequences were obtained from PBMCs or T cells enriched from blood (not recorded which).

CDR3 nucleotide sequence: TGTGCCAGCAGCTTGTACAGCCACTCCTACAATGAGCAGTTCTTC. Translation: CASSLYSHSYNEQFF. This sequence joins TRBV5-5 and TRBJ2-1; D gene ambiguous. Deletions cut 1 base from V and 0 bases from J, with 8 bases between. Germline CDR1 SGHKS, CDR2 YYEKEE (reference sequence). The CDR3 is made up of 15 amino acids.